What follows are 7 T cell receptor beta chains derived from one specimen sequenced in a study of T cells expressing NK-cell markers. TCRdb reprocessed the 5' RACE reads and stores each CDR3 protein as one record, lacking DNA. Its listing shows fewer than 400,000 distinct CDR3 sequences. Sequences were obtained from blood T cells: a sorted CD56 or NKG2C T cell subset, CD4+ or CD8+ T cells, or bulk PBMC T cells (not recorded which). The origin of the receptors is a man aged 18-70 years in good health.

This chain uses TRBV18 with TRBJ1-4. This CDR3 spans 16 amino acids. The V gene's germline CDR1 is KGHSH and CDR2 LQKENI. This chain's CDR3 is CASSPKERATNEKLFF.

This chain connects TRBV20-1 to TRBJ2-1; TCRdb's assignment of TRBD1 cannot be checked, as there is no DNA. The CDR3 has 13 residues. Germline V gene lookup returns CDR1 DFQATT and CDR2 SNEGSKA (reference sequence). The CDR3 protein is CSGRGTGRYEQFF.

The chain combines TRBV29-1 with TRBJ2-3; TCRdb reports TRBD1, a call that lacks DNA to check it against. The CDR3 runs 14 residues. From germline, CDR1 is SQVTM and CDR2 ANQGSEA. CDR3 loop: CSAGTGTNTDTQYF.

The V call is TRBV28, the J call TRBJ1-6. The CDR3 runs 15 residues. CDR1 is MDHEN, CDR2 SYDVKM, per germline. The CDR3 is CASSQSGTANSPLHF.

The chain links TRBV12-3 or TRBV12-4 to TRBJ2-5; TCRdb gives TRBD2 as the D gene, but with no DNA this cannot be confirmed. The CDR3 contains 15 residues. CDR3 sequence: CASSLGLADRETQYF.

The chain couples TRBV5-4 to TRBJ2-5; TCRdb indicates TRBD1, and absent DNA this call remains unverified. CDR1 and CDR2 from the germline V gene are SGHNT and YYREEE (reference sequence). There are 13 residues in the CDR3. The CDR3: CASSGGTRGTQYF.

The chain joins TRBV5-1 to TRBJ1-1; TCRdb indicates TRBD1, and absent DNA this call remains unverified. Germline-derived CDR1 and CDR2 are SGHRS and YFSETQ. The CDR3 has 14 residues. The CDR3 loop reads CASRLTGERSEAFF.